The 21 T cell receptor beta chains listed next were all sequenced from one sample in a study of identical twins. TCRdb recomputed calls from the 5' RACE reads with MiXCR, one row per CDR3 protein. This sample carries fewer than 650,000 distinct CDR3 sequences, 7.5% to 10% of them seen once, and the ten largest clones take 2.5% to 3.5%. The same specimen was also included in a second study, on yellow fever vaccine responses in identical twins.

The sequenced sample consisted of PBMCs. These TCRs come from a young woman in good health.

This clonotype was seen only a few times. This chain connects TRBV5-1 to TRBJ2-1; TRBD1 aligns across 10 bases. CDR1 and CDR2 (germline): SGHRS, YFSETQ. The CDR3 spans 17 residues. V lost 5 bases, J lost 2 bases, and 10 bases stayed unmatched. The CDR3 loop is CASRPGQGVKAYNEQFF. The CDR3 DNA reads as TGCGCCAGCAGACCCGGACAGGGGGTAAAGGCCTACAATGAGCAGTTCTTC. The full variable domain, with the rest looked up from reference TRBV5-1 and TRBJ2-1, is KAGVTQTPRYLIKTRGQQVTLSCSPISGHRSVSWYQQTPGQGLQFLFEYFSETQRNKGNFPGRFSGRQFSNSRSEMNVSTLELGDSALYLCASRPGQGVKAYNEQFFGPGTRLTVL.

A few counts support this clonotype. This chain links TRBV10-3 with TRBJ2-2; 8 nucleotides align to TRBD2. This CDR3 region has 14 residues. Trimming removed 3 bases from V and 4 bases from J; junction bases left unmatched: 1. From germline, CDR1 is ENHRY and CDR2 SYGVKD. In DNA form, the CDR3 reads TGTGCCATCAGTGAAAGCGGGGGCACCGGGGAGCTGTTTTTT. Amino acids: CAISESGGTGELFF.

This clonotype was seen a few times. The CDR3 here is CASSLGGGRYQETQYF. The CDR3, as DNA: TGTGCCAGCAGTTTAGGGGGGGGTCGGTACCAAGAGACCCAGTACTTC. The V call is TRBV27, the J call TRBJ2-5; 7 bases line up with TRBD2. V lost 2 bases to trimming and J lost 0 bases; unmatched junction nucleotides: 6. Germline loops: CDR1 MNHEY, CDR2 SMNVEV (reference sequence). This CDR3 comprises 16 residues.

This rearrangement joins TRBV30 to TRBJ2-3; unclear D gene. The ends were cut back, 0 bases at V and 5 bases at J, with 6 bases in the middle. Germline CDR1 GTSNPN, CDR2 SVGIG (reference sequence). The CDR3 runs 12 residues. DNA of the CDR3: TGTGCCTGGAGTGTATCCGGAGATACGCAGTATTTT. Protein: CAWSVSGDTQYF. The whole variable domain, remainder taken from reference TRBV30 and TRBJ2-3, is SQTIHQWPATLVQPVGSPLSLECTVEGTSNPNLYWYRQAAGRGLQLLFYSVGIGQISSEVPQNLSASRPQDRQFILSSKKLLLSDSGFYLCAWSVSGDTQYFGPGTRLTVL.

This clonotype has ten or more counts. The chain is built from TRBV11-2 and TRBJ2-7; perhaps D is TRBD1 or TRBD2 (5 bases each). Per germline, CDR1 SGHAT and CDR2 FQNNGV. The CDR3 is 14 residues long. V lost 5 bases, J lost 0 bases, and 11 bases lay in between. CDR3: CASSRDEDSYEQYF. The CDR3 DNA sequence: TGTGCCAGCAGCCGGGACGAAGACTCCTACGAGCAGTACTTC.

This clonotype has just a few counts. The CDR3: CASSQLAWDYNEQFF. The CDR3 bases are TGTGCCAGCAGTCAACTAGCGTGGGACTACAATGAGCAGTTCTTC. This sequence joins TRBV6-1 and TRBJ2-1, with 7 nucleotides matching TRBD2. The CDR3 contains 15 residues. J lost 3 bases, V lost 5 bases, and 7 bases had no gene match. The germline CDR1 and CDR2 sequences are MNHNS and SASEGT.

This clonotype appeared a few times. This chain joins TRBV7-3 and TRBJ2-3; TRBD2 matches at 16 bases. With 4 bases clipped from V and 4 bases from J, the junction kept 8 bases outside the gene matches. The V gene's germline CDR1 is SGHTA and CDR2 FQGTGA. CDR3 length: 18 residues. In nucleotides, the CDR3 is TGTGCCAGCAGCTCCGGGACTAGCGGGGGGGCCTTCCCAGATACGCAGTATTTT. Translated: CASSSGTSGGAFPDTQYF.

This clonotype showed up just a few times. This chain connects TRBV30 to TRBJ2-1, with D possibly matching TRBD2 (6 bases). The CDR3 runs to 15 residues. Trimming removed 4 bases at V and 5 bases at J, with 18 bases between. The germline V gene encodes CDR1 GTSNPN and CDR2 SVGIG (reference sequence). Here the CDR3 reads CAWTAGLARNNEQFF. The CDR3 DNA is TGTGCCTGGACGGCGGGGCTAGCGCGCAACAATGAGCAGTTCTTC.

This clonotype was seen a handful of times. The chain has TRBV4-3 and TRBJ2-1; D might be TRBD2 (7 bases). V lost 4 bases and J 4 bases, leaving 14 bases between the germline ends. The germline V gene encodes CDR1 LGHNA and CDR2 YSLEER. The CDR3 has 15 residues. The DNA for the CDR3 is TGCGCCAGCAGCCCGGGGGCTAGCGGTTACAATGAGCAGTTCTTC. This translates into CASSPGASGYNEQFF.

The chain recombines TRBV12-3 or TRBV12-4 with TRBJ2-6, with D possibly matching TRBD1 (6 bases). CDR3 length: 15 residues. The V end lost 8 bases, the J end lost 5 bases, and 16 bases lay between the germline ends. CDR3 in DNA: TGTGCCAGCCATTCAGGGGAAGTGAGGGCCAACGTCCTGACTTTC. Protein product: CASHSGEVRANVLTF.

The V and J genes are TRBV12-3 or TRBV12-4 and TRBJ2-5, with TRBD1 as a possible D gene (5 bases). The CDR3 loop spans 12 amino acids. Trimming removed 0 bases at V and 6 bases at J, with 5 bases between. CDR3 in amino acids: CASSLAGQTQYF. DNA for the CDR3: TGTGCCAGCAGTTTAGCGGGGCAGACCCAGTACTTC.

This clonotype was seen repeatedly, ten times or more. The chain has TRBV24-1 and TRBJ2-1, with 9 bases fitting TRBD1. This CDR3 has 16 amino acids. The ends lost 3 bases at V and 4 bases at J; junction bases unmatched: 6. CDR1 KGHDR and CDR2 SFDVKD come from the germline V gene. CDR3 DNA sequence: TGTGCCACCAGTGATCCGGGACAGGGCGATTACAATGAGCAGTTCTTC. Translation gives CATSDPGQGDYNEQFF.

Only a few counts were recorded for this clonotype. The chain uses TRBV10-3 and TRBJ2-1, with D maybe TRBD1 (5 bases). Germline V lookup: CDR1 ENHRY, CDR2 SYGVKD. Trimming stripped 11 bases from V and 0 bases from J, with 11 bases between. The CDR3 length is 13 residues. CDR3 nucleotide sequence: TGTGCCTCGACAGCGAGCTCCTACAATGAGCAGTTCTTC. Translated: CASTASSYNEQFF.

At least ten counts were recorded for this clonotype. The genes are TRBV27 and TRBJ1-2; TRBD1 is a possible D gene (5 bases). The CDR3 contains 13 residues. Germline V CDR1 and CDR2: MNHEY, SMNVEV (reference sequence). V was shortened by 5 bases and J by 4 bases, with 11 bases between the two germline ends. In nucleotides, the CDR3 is TGTGCCAGCAGTCAAAGGGACTTCTATGGCTACACCTTC. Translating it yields CASSQRDFYGYTF.

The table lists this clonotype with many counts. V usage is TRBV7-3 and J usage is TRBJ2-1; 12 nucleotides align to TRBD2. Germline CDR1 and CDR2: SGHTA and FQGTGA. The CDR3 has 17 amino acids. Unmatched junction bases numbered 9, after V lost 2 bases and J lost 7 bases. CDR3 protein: CASSLYASGGALNEQFF. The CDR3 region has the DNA TGTGCCAGCAGCTTATATGCTAGCGGGGGGGCTTTGAATGAGCAGTTCTTC. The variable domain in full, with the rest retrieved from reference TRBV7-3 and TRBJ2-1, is GAGVSQTPSNKVTEKGKYVELRCDPISGHTALYWYRQSLGQGPEFLIYFQGTGAADDSGLPNDRFFAVRPEGSVSTLKIQRTERGDSAVYLCASSLYASGGALNEQFFGPGTRLTVL.

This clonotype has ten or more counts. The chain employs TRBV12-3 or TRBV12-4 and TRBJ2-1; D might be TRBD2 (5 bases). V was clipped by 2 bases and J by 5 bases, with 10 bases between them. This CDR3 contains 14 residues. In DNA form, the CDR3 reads TGTGCCAGCAGTTTATCTCGGGGTAACAATGAGCAGTTCTTC. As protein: CASSLSRGNNEQFF.

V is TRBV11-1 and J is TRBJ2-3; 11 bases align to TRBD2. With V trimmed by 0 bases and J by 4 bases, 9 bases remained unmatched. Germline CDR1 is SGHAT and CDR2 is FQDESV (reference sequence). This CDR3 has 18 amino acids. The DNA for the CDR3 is TGTGCCAGCAGCTTAGCCCTTAGGACTAGCGGGTCCGCAGATACGCAGTATTTT. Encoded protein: CASSLALRTSGSADTQYF.

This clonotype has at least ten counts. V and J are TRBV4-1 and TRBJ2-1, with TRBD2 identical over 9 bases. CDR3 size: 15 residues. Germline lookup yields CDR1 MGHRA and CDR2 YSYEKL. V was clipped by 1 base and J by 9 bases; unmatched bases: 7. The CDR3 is CASSQVAGDGGEQFF. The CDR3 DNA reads TGCGCCAGCAGCCAAGTAGCGGGAGACGGGGGTGAGCAGTTCTTC.

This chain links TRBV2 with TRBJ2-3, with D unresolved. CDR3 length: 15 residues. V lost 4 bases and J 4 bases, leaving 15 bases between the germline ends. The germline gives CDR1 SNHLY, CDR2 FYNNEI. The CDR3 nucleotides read TGTGCCAGCAGTGGAGAGGTTTTGACGGCAGATACGCAGTATTTT. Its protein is CASSGEVLTADTQYF.

The DNA for the CDR3 is TGTGCCAGCAGCTTAGCCCACGGGCTTGAGACCCAGTACTTC. It specifies CASSLAHGLETQYF. The chain uses TRBV11-2 and TRBJ2-5; D ambiguous. Deletions cut 1 base from V and 5 bases from J, with 11 bases between. Germline assignment: CDR1 SGHAT and CDR2 FQNNGV. The CDR3 spans 14 residues.

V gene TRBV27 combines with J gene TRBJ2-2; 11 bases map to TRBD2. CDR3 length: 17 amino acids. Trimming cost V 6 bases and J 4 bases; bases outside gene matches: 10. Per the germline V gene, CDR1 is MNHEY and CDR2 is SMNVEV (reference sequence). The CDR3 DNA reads TGTGCCAGCAGACCAACTTTACTAGCGGGAGTCACCGGGGAGCTGTTTTTT. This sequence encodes CASRPTLLAGVTGELFF.